This TCR beta chain was recorded in a study of read filtering for tumor transcriptome and immune sequencing. This clonotype was counted ten times or more. This library used approximately 370 ng RNA and molecular barcoded adaptors spanning alpha/delta and beta/gamma chains. TCRdb reprocessed the reads with MiXCR, giving one entry per CDR3 protein. The repertoire holds about 63,000 distinct CDR3 sequences, with about 15% as singletons. CDR3 size: 13 residues. The V and J ends lost 8 bases and 3 bases respectively, with 10 bases between them. Germline CDR1 reads SGHAT; CDR2 reads FQNNGV. Sequencing was performed on a population of CD138-negative cells sorted from bone marrow. The TCR sequence derives from a donor at least 40 years old with multiple myeloma. The chain links TRBV11-2 to TRBJ1-4; tentative D call: TRBD1 (6 bases). CDR3 sequence reads: CASGGSPNEKLFF. The CDR3 DNA reads TGTGCCAGCGGGGGCAGTCCTAATGAAAAACTGTTTTTT.